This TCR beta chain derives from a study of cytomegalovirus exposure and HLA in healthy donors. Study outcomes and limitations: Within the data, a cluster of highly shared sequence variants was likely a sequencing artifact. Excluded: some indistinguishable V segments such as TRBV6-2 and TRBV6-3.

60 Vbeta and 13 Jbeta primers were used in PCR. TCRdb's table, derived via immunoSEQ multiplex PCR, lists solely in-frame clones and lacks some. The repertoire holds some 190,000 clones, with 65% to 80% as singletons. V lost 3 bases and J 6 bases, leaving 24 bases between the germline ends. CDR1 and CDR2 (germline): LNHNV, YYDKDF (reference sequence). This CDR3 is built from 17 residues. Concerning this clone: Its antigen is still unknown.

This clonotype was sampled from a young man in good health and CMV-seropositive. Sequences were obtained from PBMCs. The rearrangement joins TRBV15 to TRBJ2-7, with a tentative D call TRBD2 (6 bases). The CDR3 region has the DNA TGTGCCACCAGCAGTCGCCGTGGGTGGACTACACCGGGCGAGCAGTACTTC. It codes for CATSSRRGWTTPGEQYF.